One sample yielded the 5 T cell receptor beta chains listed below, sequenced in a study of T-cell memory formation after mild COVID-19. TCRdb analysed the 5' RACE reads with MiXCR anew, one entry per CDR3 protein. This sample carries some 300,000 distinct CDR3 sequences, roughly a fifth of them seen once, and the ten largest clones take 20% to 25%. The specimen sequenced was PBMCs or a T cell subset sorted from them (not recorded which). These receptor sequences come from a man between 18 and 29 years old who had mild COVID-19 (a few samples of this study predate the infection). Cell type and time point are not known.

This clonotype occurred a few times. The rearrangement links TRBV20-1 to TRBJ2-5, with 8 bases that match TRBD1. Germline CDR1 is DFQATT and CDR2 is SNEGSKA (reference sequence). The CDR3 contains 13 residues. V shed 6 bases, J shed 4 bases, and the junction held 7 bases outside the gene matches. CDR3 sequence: CSAVRGRGETQYF. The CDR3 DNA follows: TGCAGTGCGGTCAGGGGGCGCGGAGAGACCCAGTACTTC.

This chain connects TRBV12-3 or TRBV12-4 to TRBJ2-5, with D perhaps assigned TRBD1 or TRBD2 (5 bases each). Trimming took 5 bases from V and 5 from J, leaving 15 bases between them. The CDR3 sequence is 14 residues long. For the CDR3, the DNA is TGTGCCAGCAGTCCCCTCTGGGGGTTGGAGACCCAGTACTTC. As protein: CASSPLWGLETQYF.

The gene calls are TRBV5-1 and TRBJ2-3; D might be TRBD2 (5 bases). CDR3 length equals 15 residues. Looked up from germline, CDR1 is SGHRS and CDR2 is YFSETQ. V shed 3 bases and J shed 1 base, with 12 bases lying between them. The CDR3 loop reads CASSSEDLRTDTQYF. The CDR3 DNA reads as TGCGCCAGCAGCTCGGAGGACCTCCGCACAGATACGCAGTATTTT. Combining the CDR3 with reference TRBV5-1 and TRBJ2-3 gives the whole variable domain KAGVTQTPRYLIKTRGQQVTLSCSPISGHRSVSWYQQTPGQGLQFLFEYFSETQRNKGNFPGRFSGRQFSNSRSEMNVSTLELGDSALYLCASSSEDLRTDTQYFGPGTRLTVL.

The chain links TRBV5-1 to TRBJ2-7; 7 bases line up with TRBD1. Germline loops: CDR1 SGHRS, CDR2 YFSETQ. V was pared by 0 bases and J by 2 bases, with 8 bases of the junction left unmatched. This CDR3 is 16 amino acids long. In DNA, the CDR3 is TGCGCCAGCAGCTTGGGGCCCGGGACAGATACCTACGAGCAGTACTTC. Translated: CASSLGPGTDTYEQYF.

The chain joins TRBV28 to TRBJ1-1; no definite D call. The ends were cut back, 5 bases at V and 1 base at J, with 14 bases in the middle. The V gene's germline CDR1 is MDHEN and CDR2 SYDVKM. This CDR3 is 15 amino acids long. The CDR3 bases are TGTGCCAGCAGTGAGACGTTATCGGGGAACACTGAAGCTTTCTTT. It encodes CASSETLSGNTEAFF.